Following are 5 T cell receptor beta chains from one sample sequenced in a study of T cell repertoires in cytomegalovirus infection. These receptors have no known antigen. Each CDR3 protein is one row after TCRdb ran MiXCR on the reads. The sample consists of some 940,000 distinct CDR3 sequences, about a third of them appearing once. The material sequenced was cultured CD8+ T cells from PBMCs, taken from culture after CMV antigen stimulation. The receptors here all came from a human donor in good health (CMV status not recorded). Some clones in this sample may be carry-over from other donors' samples.

The V and J genes are TRBV7-6 and TRBJ2-5, with no clear D. V was trimmed by 2 bases and J by 2 bases, leaving 15 bases between them. The germline V gene encodes CDR1 SGHVS and CDR2 FNYEAQ. The CDR3 sequence is 16 residues long. CDR3 region: CASSLSIDKRQETQYF. CDR3 nucleotides: TGTGCCAGCAGCTTATCCATCGACAAGAGACAAGAGACCCAGTACTTC.

In this sample, this clonotype turned up a few times. The rearrangement joins TRBV20-1 to TRBJ1-2; maybe TRBD1 (5 bases). This CDR3 has 10 residues. Germline V gene lookup returns CDR1 DFQATT and CDR2 SNEGSKA (reference sequence). V was trimmed by 1 base and J by 8 bases, leaving 5 bases between them. This chain's CDR3 is CSARGDGYTF. The CDR3 coding sequence is TGCAGTGCTAGAGGGGACGGCTACACCTTC.

This clonotype has only a few counts. V usage is TRBV6-4 and J usage is TRBJ2-2; 11 nucleotides line up with TRBD2. Per germline, CDR1 MRHNA and CDR2 SNTAGT. CDR3 length equals 18 residues. V lost 7 bases, J lost 1 base, and 11 bases stayed unmatched. This CDR3 is CASTSPPGLAENTGELFF. As DNA, the CDR3 is TGTGCCAGCACCTCCCCACCGGGACTAGCGGAGAACACCGGGGAGCTGTTTTTT.

The chain carries TRBV19 and TRBJ2-1, with D possibly matching TRBD1 (5 bases). This CDR3 is 15 amino acids long. The germline V and J ends were trimmed by 0 bases and 2 bases, with 8 bases remaining between them. The germline gives CDR1 LNHDA, CDR2 SQIVND (reference sequence). CDR3: CASSIDRDTYNEQFF. As DNA, the CDR3 is TGTGCCAGTAGTATAGACAGGGATACCTACAATGAGCAGTTCTTC.

In this sample, this clonotype turned up a few times. The V and J genes are TRBV10-3 and TRBJ2-6, with a possible D match to TRBD1 (6 bases). The CDR3 has 15 amino acids. The V end was cut by 1 base, the J end by 2 bases, with 6 bases between. CDR1 and CDR2 (germline): ENHRY, SYGVKD. CDR3 in DNA: TGTGCCATCAGTGAGTACAGGGCTGGGGCCAACGTCCTGACTTTC. It codes for CAISEYRAGANVLTF.